This T cell receptor (beta chain) originates from a study of regulatory T cells in long-lasting Graves disease (dated by TCRdb to the early 2020s). Regarding the study in general: Persistent Graves' disease was defined as persistently positive TSH receptor autoantibodies together with antithyroid drug treatment for over 5 years. On average, persistent Graves' disease patients in the clinical cohort had been on antithyroid drugs for approximately ten years. Peripheral blood TCR sequencing and RNA sequencing compared persistent Graves' disease patients with newly diagnosed Graves' disease patients. A total of roughly 35 samples underwent TCR sequencing: approximately 13 from persistent and some 20 from newly diagnosed Graves' disease patients. The study took place in China and was registered as a clinical trial. The paper as a whole reports these results and caveats: A larger number of public clonotypes was shared among persistent patients (under 3,000) than among newly diagnosed patients (over 850). The authors acknowledged the small sample size as a limitation that may reduce accuracy. Preferential use of TRBV28, TRBJ1-2 and TRBJ2-5 was observed in persistent disease, whereas TRBV20-1 and TRBJ2-1 were favored in newly diagnosed disease. Because the primary lesion, thyroid tissue, could not be accessed, the study looked at peripheral blood alone. Persistent Graves' disease patients showed lower TCR Shannon entropy and fewer highly expanded clones than newly diagnosed patients, suggesting clonal expansion. Sequencing and analysis were restricted to the TCR beta chain.

The sample's time point, from its label and the paper: persistent/refractory GD, antithyroid drugs over 5 years with positive TRAb. For both TCR sequencing and RNA sequencing, RNA was extracted from PBMCs in TRIzol. The diagnosis of Graves' disease followed American Thyroid Association guidelines. Recruitment of patients was carried out at an endocrinology department in Xi'an, China. From each patient, approximately 9.9 milliliters of peripheral blood was collected into an EDTA anticoagulant tube. Ficoll Paque Plus density gradient separation was used to isolate PBMCs, and no further T cell sorting was performed. An Agilent 2100 Bioanalyzer and agarose gel were used to check RNA quality, while a NanoDrop 2000 measured RNA concentration. Libraries came from multiplex PCR. The run used an Illumina HiSeq 4000. iRepertoire HTBI primers and Arm-PCR amplification of CDR3 regions were used to construct TCR beta libraries. Before sequencing, the PCR products went through gel purification. For the original study's pipeline: A total of roughly 67 TRBV and under 15 TRBJ segments were identified across samples and were used for gene usage analysis of CDR3 amino acid clonotypes. Filtered high-quality paired reads were merged into contigs using COPE and FqMerger. BLAST was used to align contigs to IMGT TRBV, TRBD and TRBJ reference genes, and CDR3 was defined according to IMGT. Any clonotype with a frequency above 0.1% was counted as a highly expanded clone. Repertoire diversity was measured by Shannon entropy, and V-J evenness by the Gini coefficient. A clonotype was considered public if more than one individual shared it. In-frame beta chains were kept once TCRdb had trimmed the public reads at Q25 with fastp and called clones with MiXCR. CDR3 protein duplicates are merged, each entry listing the most common genes and DNA. TCRdb, rather than the study authors, made the V and J calls. This sample holds some 430,000 distinct CDR3 sequences; about a fifth were observed only once. The ten biggest clones cover more than 6% of the sample.

The cysteine opens and the phenylalanine closes a CDR3 of 15 amino acids. Left in the record is the CDR3 DNA by itself, 45 bases read in frame from the first base. The germline V gene (reference sequence) gives CDR1 as SEHNR and CDR2 as FQNEAQ. V is shortened by 1 base, J by 9 bases, and the region joining them spans 16 bases. On this clonotype itself: This clone's antigen is unknown. Base-call qualities are not available, and no considerably larger clone is one nucleotide away.

Sequencing was performed on peripheral blood mononuclear cells (PBMCs), taken when the disease was refractory, from a patient treated with antithyroid drugs. The rearrangement combines TRBV7-9 with TRBJ1-5; tentative D gene TRBD1, with 6 bases matching. This TCR was recovered from a female donor with Graves disease. CDR3 sequence: CASSLGGGAGRPQHF. The DNA sequence is as follows: TGTGCCAGCAGCTTAGGGGGGGGGGCCGGGAGGCCCCAGCATTTT.